Listed below are T cell receptor beta chains from one sample, sequenced in a study of shared clonotypes between healthy human individuals. Here immunoSEQ multiplex PCR was the method, and the copy in TCRdb shows in-frame clones only, minus some. The sample contains around 2.5 million clones, more than 85% of which appear only once. The sample taken for sequencing was naive CD4+ T cells from PBMCs. The receptors come from a young man in good health. Some clones in this sample may be carry-over from other donors' samples. CDR3s include the opening cysteine and the closing phenylalanine or tryptophan. D genes are given only for firm matches. Rows may omit the clone size; those that give it use once, few, many or a size class.

J gene	V gene	D gene	clone size	CDR3 DNA	CDR3 protein
TRBJ2-5	TRBV5-1	TRBD2	.	TGCGCCAGCAGCCGTGGCGGGGAGGGGGAGACCCAGTACTTC	CASSRGGEGETQYF
TRBJ2-7	TRBV5-1	.	.	TGCGCCAGCAGCCTATCAACCGAGCAGTACTTC	CASSLSTEQYF
TRBJ1-1	TRBV10-3	.	.	TGTGCCATCAGTGAGTCGGGATTCATGAACACTGAAGCTTTCTTT	CAISESGFMNTEAFF
TRBJ1-3	TRBV7-9	TRBD1	once	TGTGCCAGCAGCTCGACAGGGGCCGTCTCTGGAAACACCATATATTTT	CASSSTGAVSGNTIYF
TRBJ2-7	TRBV5-1	.	.	TGCGCCAGCAGCTTGGACCCCTCCTACGAGCAGTACTTC	CASSLDPSYEQYF
TRBJ2-1	TRBV7-6	.	.	TGTGCCAGCAGCTTAGCGCCCAGGGCCTACAATGAGCAGTTCTTC	CASSLAPRAYNEQFF
TRBJ2-5	TRBV7-2	.	.	TGTGCCAGCAGCACCACCCGGTCACGGCACCAGTACTTC	CASSTTRSRHQYF
TRBJ2-3	TRBV5-1	.	.	TGCGCCAGCAGCTGGGGGTCTGGGGATACGCAGTATTTT	CASSWGSGDTQYF
TRBJ2-1	TRBV7-9	.	.	TGTGCCAGCAGCTACGGTTCTGGTGATGAGCAGTTCTTC	CASSYGSGDEQFF
TRBJ2-1	TRBV6-5	TRBD2	.	TGTGCCAGCAATTTAGCGGGGGGTGTTGAGCAGTTCTTC	CASNLAGGVEQFF
TRBJ2-3	TRBV27	.	.	TGTGCCAGCAGTTTATCGACGAGCACAGATACGCAGTATTTT	CASSLSTSTDTQYF
TRBJ2-2	TRBV5-1	TRBD1	.	TGCGCCAGCACCCGACAGGGGGACACCGGGGAGCTGTTTTTT	CASTRQGDTGELFF
TRBJ1-1	TRBV18	.	.	TGTGCCAGCTCACAGGGGCCCGCCCTTATAAACACTGAAGCTTTCTTT	CASSQGPALINTEAFF
TRBJ2-7	TRBV20-1	TRBD2	.	TGCAGTGCTAGAGATAGGCTAGCGGCGTACTTC	CSARDRLAAYF
TRBJ1-1	TRBV27	.	.	TGTGCCAGAGTTGGGGGACCGGACACTGAAGCTTTCTTT	CARVGGPDTEAFF
TRBJ2-3	TRBV5-1	.	.	TGCGCCAGCAACTCTAGACTCCGGGGGGATACGCAGTATTTT	CASNSRLRGDTQYF
TRBJ2-5	TRBV19	TRBD1	.	TGTGCCAGTAGTATACCAGTGGGACAACAGGGGCAAGAGACCCAGTACTTC	CASSIPVGQQGQETQYF
TRBJ2-4	TRBV11-3	TRBD2	.	TGTGCCAGCAGCTTCTTACTAGCGGGAGGCAGAGGGGTCAAAAACATTCAGTACTTC	CASSFLLAGGRGVKNIQYF
TRBJ2-3	TRBV5-1	TRBD2	.	TGCGCCAGCAGCATTGGACTAGCTATATCGGATACGCAGTATTTT	CASSIGLAISDTQYF
TRBJ2-5	TRBV5-1	TRBD1	.	TGCGCCAGCAGCTTGACACCGGACAGGGGGTACCAAGAGACCCAGTACTTC	CASSLTPDRGYQETQYF
TRBJ2-7	TRBV27	.	.	TGTGCCAGCAGTGCCGACTTCAGGGTAGACGGCTACGAGCAGTACTTC	CASSADFRVDGYEQYF
TRBJ2-1	TRBV6-1	TRBD2	.	TGTGCCAGCAGTGAACCGGGGGGGCCCTACAATGAGCAGTTCTTC	CASSEPGGPYNEQFF
TRBJ1-5	TRBV10-2	TRBD1	.	TGCGCCAGCAGTAGGGGGACAGGGGGCAATAGCAATCAGCCCCAGCATTTT	CASSRGTGGNSNQPQHF
TRBJ1-5	TRBV7-9	.	.	TGTGCCAGCAGCTTAGGGCAAATCAATCAGCCCCAGCATTTT	CASSLGQINQPQHF
TRBJ1-6	TRBV27	TRBD1	once	TGTGCCAGCATGTTGTCAGGGGGGAATTCACCCCTCCACTTT	CASMLSGGNSPLHF
TRBJ1-2	TRBV27	.	.	TGTGCCAGCAGCTCCCCGGCGGAGAACTATGGCTACACCTTC	CASSSPAENYGYTF
TRBJ2-7	TRBV11-2	.	.	TGTGCCAGCGTCCAGGGGACACGGGGCGGCTACGAGCAGTACTTC	CASVQGTRGGYEQYF
TRBJ1-1	TRBV2	TRBD1	.	TGTGCCAGCAGGGGGACAGTAATGAACACTGAAGCTTTCTTT	CASRGTVMNTEAFF
TRBJ2-7	TRBV2	.	.	TGTGCCAGCAGGGGGACTTGGAGCTACGAGCAGTACTTC	CASRGTWSYEQYF
TRBJ2-7	TRBV18	.	.	TGTGCCAGCTCACCCCTCGGGACGGCTACTTACGAGCAGTACTTC	CASSPLGTATYEQYF
TRBJ2-1	TRBV7-6	TRBD1	.	TGTGCCAGCAGCTTAACTGGACAGGGATATCCCAATGAGCAGTTCTTC	CASSLTGQGYPNEQFF
TRBJ2-3	TRBV7-3	.	.	TGTGCCAGCAGCTTAATTAGCAGTCGCACAGATACGCAGTATTTT	CASSLISSRTDTQYF
TRBJ1-2	TRBV7-3	.	.	TGTGCCAGCAGCTCGAGAGAATCAGTCGCAAGGACCTTC	CASSSRESVARTF
TRBJ2-7	TRBV5-6	TRBD1	.	TGTGCCAGCAGCTCGGGGACAGGTATACCCTACGAGCAGTACTTC	CASSSGTGIPYEQYF
TRBJ2-7	TRBV19	.	.	TGTGCCAGTAGTATAGGGCAGCGGCCTACCTACGAGCAGTACTTC	CASSIGQRPTYEQYF
TRBJ2-5	TRBV4-3	TRBD1	.	TGCGCCAGCAGCCAAGCGGAGTACGGGACAGGGGAACAAGAGACCCAGTACTTC	CASSQAEYGTGEQETQYF
TRBJ2-5	TRBV5-1	.	.	TGCGCCAGCAGCTCCCAGGGGAAAGAGACCCAGTACTTC	CASSSQGKETQYF
TRBJ1-4	TRBV28	.	.	TGTGCCAGCAGTTTACTATCGGGTCTCGCTAATGAAAAACTGTTTTTT	CASSLLSGLANEKLFF
TRBJ2-5	TRBV18	.	.	TGTGCCAGCTCACCACCGATATCCCTGCAAGAGACCCAGTACTTC	CASSPPISLQETQYF
TRBJ2-4	TRBV6-1	.	.	TGTGCCAGCAGTCGACGGGACTTGGCCAAAAACATTCAGTACTTC	CASSRRDLAKNIQYF
TRBJ2-5	TRBV15	.	.	TGTGCCACCAGCAGAGATTATACGGGGGCACAAGAGACCCAGTACTTC	CATSRDYTGAQETQYF
TRBJ2-7	TRBV18	TRBD1	.	TGTGCCAGCTCACTCACCAGGAGGACAGGGTGGGAGCAGTACTTC	CASSLTRRTGWEQYF
TRBJ2-4	TRBV9	.	.	TGTGCCAGCAGCGTAGCTACGGGCCAGGGCCAAAACATTCAGTACTTC	CASSVATGQGQNIQYF
TRBJ1-2	TRBV28	.	.	TGTGCCAGCGGAGACCCTAACTATGGCTACACCTTC	CASGDPNYGYTF
TRBJ1-3	TRBV7-6	TRBD1	.	TGTGCCAGCAGCCCAGGGGGGTTCTCTGGAAACACCATATATTTT	CASSPGGFSGNTIYF
TRBJ2-5	TRBV6-5	TRBD1	.	TGTGCCAGCAGGGGCGGACAGGTTTTAGCGACCCAGTACTTC	CASRGGQVLATQYF
TRBJ2-3	TRBV11-2	TRBD2	.	TGTGCCAGCAGGTCTTCTAGCGGGAGTTCAGATACGCAGTATTTT	CASRSSSGSSDTQYF
TRBJ2-5	TRBV28	.	once	TGTGCCAGCAGTTTAGGAGGGAGCCGGCAAGAGACCCAGTACTTC	CASSLGGSRQETQYF
TRBJ1-1	TRBV7-2	.	.	TGTGCCAGCACCATCCCGCCGGGCAGGGGAGGGACCGAAGCTTTCTTT	CASTIPPGRGGTEAFF
TRBJ1-5	TRBV6-5	.	.	TGTGCCAGCAGTCGACGGGACGGGGGTCAGCCCCAGCATTTT	CASSRRDGGQPQHF
TRBJ2-2	TRBV28	.	.	TGTGCCAGCAGTTTTCGCCAGGGCGAGCGCACCGGGGAGCTGTTTTTT	CASSFRQGERTGELFF
TRBJ2-3	TRBV20-1	.	.	TGCAGTGCTCAAACAGATACGCAGTATTTT	CSAQTDTQYF
TRBJ2-5	TRBV27	TRBD1	.	TGTGCCAGCAGTAGGGGGCGGACCTTTTACCAAGAGACCCAGTACTTC	CASSRGRTFYQETQYF
TRBJ2-1	TRBV4-1	TRBD2	.	TGCGCCAGCAGCACACCCGGGACTAGCGGGAATCGGGAGCAGTTCTTC	CASSTPGTSGNREQFF
TRBJ1-5	TRBV25-1	.	.	TGTGCCAGCAGTGAGATCAGGGATAATCAGCCCCAGCATTTT	CASSEIRDNQPQHF
TRBJ1-1	TRBV28	TRBD1	.	TGTGCCAGCATAGGAAGAGACAGGGGCTGGTACACTGAAGCTTTCTTT	CASIGRDRGWYTEAFF
TRBJ1-1	TRBV5-1	TRBD1	once	TGCGCCAGCAGCTCGGGACAGAGATACACTGAAGCTTTCTTT	CASSSGQRYTEAFF